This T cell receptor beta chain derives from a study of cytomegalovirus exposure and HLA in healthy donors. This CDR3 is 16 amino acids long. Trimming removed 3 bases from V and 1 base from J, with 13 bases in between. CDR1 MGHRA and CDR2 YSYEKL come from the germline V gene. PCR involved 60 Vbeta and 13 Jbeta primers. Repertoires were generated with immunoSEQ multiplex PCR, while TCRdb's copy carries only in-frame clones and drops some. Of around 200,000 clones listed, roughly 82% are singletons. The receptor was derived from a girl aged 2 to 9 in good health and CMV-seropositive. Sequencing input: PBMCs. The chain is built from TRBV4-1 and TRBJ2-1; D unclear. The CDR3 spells CASSHGERPSYNEQFF. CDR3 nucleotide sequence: TGCGCCAGCAGCCATGGAGAGAGGCCGTCCTACAATGAGCAGTTCTTC.